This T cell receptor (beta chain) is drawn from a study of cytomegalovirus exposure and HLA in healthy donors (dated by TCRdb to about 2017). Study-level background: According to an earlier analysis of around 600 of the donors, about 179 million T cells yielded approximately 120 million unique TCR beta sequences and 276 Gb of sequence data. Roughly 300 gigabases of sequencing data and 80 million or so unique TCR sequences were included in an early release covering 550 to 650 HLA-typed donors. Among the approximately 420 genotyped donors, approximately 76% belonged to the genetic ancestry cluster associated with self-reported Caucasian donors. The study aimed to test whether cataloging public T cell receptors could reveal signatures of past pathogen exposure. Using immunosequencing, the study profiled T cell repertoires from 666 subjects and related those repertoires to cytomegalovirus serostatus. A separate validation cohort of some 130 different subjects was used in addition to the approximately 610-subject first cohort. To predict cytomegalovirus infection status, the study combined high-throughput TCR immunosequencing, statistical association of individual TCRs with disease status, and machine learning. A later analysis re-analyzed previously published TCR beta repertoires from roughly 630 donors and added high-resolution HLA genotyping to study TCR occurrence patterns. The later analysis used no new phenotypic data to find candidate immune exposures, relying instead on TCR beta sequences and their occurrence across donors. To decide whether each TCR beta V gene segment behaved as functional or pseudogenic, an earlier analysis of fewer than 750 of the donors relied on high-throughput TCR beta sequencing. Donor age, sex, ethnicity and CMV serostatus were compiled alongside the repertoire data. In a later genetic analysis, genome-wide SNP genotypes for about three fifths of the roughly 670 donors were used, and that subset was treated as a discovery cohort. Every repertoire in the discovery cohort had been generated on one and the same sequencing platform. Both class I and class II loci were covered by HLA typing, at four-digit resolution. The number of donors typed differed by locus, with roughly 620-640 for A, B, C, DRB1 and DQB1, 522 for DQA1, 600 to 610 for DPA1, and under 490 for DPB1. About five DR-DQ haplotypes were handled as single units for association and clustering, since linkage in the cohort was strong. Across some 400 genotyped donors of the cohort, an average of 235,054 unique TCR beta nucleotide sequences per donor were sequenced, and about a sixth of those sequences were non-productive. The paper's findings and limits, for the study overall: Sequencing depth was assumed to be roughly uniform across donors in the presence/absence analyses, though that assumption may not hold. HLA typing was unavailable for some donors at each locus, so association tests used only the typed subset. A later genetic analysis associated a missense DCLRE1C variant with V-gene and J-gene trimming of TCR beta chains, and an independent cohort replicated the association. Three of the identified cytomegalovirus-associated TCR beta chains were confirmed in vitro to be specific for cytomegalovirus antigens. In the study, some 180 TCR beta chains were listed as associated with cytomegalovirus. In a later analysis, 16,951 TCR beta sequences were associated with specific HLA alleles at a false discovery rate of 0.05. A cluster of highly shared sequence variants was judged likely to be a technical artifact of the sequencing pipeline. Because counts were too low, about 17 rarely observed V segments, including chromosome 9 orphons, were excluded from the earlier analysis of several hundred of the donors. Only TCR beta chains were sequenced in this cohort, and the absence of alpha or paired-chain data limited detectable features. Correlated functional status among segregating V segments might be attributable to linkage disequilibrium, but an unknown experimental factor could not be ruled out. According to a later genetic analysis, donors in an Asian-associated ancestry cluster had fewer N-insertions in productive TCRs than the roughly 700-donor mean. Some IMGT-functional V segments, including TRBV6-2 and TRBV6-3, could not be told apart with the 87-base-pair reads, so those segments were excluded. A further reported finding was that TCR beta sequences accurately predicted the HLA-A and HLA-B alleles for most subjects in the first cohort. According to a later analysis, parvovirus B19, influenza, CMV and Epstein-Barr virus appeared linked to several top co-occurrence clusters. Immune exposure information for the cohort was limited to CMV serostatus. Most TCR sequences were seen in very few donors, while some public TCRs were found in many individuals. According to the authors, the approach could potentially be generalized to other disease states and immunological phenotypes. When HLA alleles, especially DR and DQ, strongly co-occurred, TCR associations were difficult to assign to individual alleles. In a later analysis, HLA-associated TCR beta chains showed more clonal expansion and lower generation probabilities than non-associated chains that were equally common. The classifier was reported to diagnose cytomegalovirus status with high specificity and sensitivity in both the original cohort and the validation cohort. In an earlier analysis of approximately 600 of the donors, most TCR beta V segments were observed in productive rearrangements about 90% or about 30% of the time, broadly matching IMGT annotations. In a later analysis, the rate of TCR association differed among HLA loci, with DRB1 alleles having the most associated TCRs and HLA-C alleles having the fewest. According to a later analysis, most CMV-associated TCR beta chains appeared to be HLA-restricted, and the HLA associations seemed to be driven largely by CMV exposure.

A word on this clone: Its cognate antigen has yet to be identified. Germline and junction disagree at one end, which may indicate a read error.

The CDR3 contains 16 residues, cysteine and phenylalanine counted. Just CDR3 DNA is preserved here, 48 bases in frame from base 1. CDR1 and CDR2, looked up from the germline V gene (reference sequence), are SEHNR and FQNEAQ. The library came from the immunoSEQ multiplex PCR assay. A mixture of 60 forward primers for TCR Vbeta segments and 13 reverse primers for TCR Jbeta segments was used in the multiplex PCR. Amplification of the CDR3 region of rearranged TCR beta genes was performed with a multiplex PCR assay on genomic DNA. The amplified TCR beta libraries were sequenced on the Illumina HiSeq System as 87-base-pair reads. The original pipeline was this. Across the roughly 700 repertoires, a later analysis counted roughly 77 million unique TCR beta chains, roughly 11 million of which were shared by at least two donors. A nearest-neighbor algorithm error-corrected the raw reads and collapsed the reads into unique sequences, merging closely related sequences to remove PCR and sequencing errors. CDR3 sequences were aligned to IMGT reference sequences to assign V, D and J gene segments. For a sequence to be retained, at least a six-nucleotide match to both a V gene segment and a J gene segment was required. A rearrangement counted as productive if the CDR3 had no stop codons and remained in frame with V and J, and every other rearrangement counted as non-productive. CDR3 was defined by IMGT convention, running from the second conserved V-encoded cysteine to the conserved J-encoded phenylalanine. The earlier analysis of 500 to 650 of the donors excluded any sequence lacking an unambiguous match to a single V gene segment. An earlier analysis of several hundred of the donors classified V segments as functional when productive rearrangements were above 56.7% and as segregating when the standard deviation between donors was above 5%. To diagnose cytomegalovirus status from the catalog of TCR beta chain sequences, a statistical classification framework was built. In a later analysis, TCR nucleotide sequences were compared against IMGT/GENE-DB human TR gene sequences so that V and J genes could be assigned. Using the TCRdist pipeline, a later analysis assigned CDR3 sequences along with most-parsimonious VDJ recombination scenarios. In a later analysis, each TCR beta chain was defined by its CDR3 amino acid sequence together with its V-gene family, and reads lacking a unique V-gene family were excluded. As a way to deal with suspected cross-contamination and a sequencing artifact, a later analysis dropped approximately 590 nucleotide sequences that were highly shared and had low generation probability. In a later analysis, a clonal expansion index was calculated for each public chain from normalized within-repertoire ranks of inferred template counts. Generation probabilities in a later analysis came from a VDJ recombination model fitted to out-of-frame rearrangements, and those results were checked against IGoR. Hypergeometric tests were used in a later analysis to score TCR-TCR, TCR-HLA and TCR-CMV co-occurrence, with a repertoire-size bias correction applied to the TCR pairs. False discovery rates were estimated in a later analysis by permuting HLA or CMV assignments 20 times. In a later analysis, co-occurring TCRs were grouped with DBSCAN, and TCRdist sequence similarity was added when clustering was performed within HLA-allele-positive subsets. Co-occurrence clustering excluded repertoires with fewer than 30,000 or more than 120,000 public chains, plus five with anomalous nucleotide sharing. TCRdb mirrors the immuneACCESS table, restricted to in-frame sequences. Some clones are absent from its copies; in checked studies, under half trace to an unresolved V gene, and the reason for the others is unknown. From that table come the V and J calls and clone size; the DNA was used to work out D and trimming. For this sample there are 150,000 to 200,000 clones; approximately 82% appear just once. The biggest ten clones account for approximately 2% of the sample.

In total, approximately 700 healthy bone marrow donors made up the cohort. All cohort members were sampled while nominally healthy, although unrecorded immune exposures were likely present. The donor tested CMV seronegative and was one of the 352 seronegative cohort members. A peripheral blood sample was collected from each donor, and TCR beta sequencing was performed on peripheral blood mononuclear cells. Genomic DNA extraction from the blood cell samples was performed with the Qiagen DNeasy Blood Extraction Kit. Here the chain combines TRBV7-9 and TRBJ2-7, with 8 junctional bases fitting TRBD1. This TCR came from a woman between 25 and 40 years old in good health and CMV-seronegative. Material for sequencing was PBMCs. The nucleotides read TGTTCCAGCAGCTTACAGGGGGTAGGAGCCAACTACGAGCAGTACTTC. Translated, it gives CSSSLQGVGANYEQYF.